This section outlines one TCR beta chain sequence together with its context. Antigen: not known. It was around 190 ng DNA, about 30,000 T cell genomes, that sorted-subset replicate PCRs used. The method was immunoSEQ multiplex PCR; TCRdb's version includes in-frame clones alone and lacks a portion of them. Among some 650,000 clones listed, around 97% were seen once. This specimen comes from a study of shared clonotypes between healthy human individuals. About the research overall: Three plates each covered CD4 naive and memory; CD8 naive two, CD8 memory one.

Study-wide results and limits: The four-donor shared clonotypes exceeded non-shared clonotypes in generation probability, with non-shared ones scoring lower. Naive subsets usually exceeded memory subsets in estimated richness.

Germline V gene sequence: CDR1 LNHDA, CDR2 SQIVND (reference sequence). Losses at the gene ends were 10 bases for V and 7 bases for J; bases not matched to a gene: 11. The CDR3 loop spans 14 amino acids. J is TRBJ1-1 and V is TRBV19, with 11 bases matching TRBD1. The source of this sequence is a woman under 40 in good health. The sequencing sample was made of naive CD4+ T cells sorted from blood. Noted subset: CD45RA+ positively selected. CDR3 bases: TGTGCCACCACGCGGACAGGGGGCTACAGTGAAGCTTTCTTT. Translating it yields CATTRTGGYSEAFF.